This TCR beta chain was sequenced in a study of identical twins. Whole-study results and caveats: One should note that invariant MAIT and iNKT cells could partly confound zero-insertion analyses. Fewer insertions characterized abundant cord blood beta clonotypes, whereas memory repertoires showed none. Weaker excess twin sharing was observed in beta out-of-frame sequences.

This clonotype came up many times. Its cognate antigen is unknown. V lost 1 base and J lost 4, with 5 bases in between. Looked up from germline, CDR1 is DFQATT and CDR2 is SNEGSKA (reference sequence). The CDR3 consists of 13 residues. TCRdb processed the 5' RACE reads anew with MiXCR; each CDR3 protein has one entry. This sample has roughly 1.6 million distinct CDR3 sequences; around a third occur once, and the top ten carry under 0.35%. Every one of the donors was a healthy Caucasian. The specimen sequenced was cord blood. V gene TRBV20-1 combines with J gene TRBJ1-6; no reliable D call. This TCR came from a newborn girl in good health. CDR3 protein: CSARAGYNSPLHF. The CDR3 region has the DNA TGCAGTGCTAGAGCCGGGTATAATTCACCCCTCCACTTT.